Described below is a single TCR beta chain sequence and its context. What antigen it recognizes has not been identified. No much larger clone exists at a distance of one base, and base qualities are not known. This entry is derived from a study of T-cell memory formation after mild COVID-19 (dated by TCRdb to 2020 to 2023). About the study as a whole: TCR sequence clusters from the two donors were found to be largely donor specific. The cohort was made up of two young adult volunteers, one female and one male, who were previously healthy. In a couple of donors, T-cell clones that expanded and contracted after mild COVID-19 were tracked by sequencing TCRalpha and TCRbeta repertoires over time. General study outcomes and caveats: The study included only a couple of mild cases, and larger cohorts that include severe cases with pre-infection samples were judged to be necessary. Some responding clones were detected in pre-infection memory, which suggested that pre-existing cross-reactive memory T cells had joined the SARS-CoV-2 response. The second-wave clones that peaked on day 37 were not confirmed to be SARS-CoV-2 specific. Contracting CD4+ clones appeared mostly in the CM and EM memory subsets, whereas CD8+ clones were enriched in EMRA. Balanced CD4/CD8 phenotypes were observed for clones contracting from day 15 to 85, whereas a bias towards CD4+ was observed for a second wave of clones expanding from day 15 to 37.

Ficoll-Paque density gradient centrifugation was used to isolate PBMCs. TCRdb names Illumina NovaSeq 6000 as the instrument used. TCRalpha and TCRbeta cDNA libraries were built by 5'RACE with constant-segment primers, adding sample barcodes and unique molecular identifiers. RNA was extracted from every sample with Trizol reagent. Libraries were amplified in two PCR steps, with a second sample barcode and Illumina TruSeq adapters added in the second step. Sequencing of the libraries was done on an Illumina NovaSeq, producing 2 x 150 bp paired-end reads. Processing in the source paper ran as follows. Demultiplexing of reads and collapsing into UMI-guided consensus sequences were performed with migec v1.2.7. Using mixcr v2.1.11, the UMI consensuses were aligned to TRA and TRB V and J templates and assembled into clonotypes. A clonotype was counted as expanded or contracted only if both edgeR and NoisET called the change significant, with noise models trained on biological replicates. For edgeR calls, the thresholds were a false discovery rate-adjusted p below 0.01 and a log2 fold-change of 1. As an exploratory analysis of dynamics, max-normalized trajectories of the 1000 most abundant clonotypes were examined by PCA with hierarchical clustering. The CD4 or CD8 phenotype of responding clones was assigned using the separately sequenced CD4+ and CD8+ repertoires. Starting from the raw public reads, TCRdb applied fastp trimming at Q25, assembled clones with MiXCR and retained in-frame beta chains. A single entry per CDR3 protein holds the most common genes and DNA from its merged rows. Here the V and J calls rest on TCRdb's processing, not on the authors' analysis. The sample table contains a few hundred thousand distinct CDR3 sequences; only one count was recorded for roughly 15% of them. The ten biggest clones cover about a fifth of the sample.

What was sequenced was PBMCs or a T cell subset sorted from them (not recorded which). The TCR originated in a man aged 18 to 30 who had mild COVID-19 (a few samples of this study predate the infection). The sample titles of this study are shuffled in the database, so cell type and time point are left out; the donor was told from shared clones.

The CDR3 corresponds to CASRRQTHEAFF. The DNA is TGTGCCAGCAGAAGACAGACCCATGAAGCTTTCTTT. The V gene is TRBV6-5 and the J gene is TRBJ1-1; D gene: possibly TRBD1, on 5 matching bases. A distance of 12 bases separates the germline ends of V and J, which lose 6 bases and 7 bases respectively. Looking up the germline V gene yields CDR1 MNHEY and CDR2 SVGAGI. There are 12 amino acids in the CDR3, from cysteine to phenylalanine inclusive. The kept DNA is CDR3 alone, 36 bases in frame from the first base.